What follows are 2 T cell receptor beta chains derived from one specimen sequenced in a study of cytomegalovirus exposure and HLA in healthy donors. Amplification used 60 Vbeta primers and 13 Jbeta primers. Assay used: immunoSEQ multiplex PCR; TCRdb lists only in-frame clones, some missing. This sample has approximately 190,000 clones, with roughly 80% found just once. What was sequenced was PBMCs. The source of these receptors is a woman aged 25 to 39 in good health and CMV-seropositive.

The chain carries TRBV7-8 and TRBJ2-3, with TRBD1 matching over 7 bases. Looked up from germline, CDR1 is SGHVS and CDR2 is FQNEAQ. This CDR3 contains 13 residues. The V and J ends lost 5 bases and 2 bases, in that order; junction bases with no gene match: 1. The CDR3 protein is CASSGTVTDTQYF. DNA of the CDR3: TGTGCCAGCAGCGGGACAGTCACAGATACGCAGTATTTT. The full variable domain, completed using reference TRBV7-8 and TRBJ2-3, is GAGVSQSPRYKVAKRGQDVALRCDPISGHVSLFWYQQALGQGPEFLTYFQNEAQLDKSGLPSDRFFAERPEGSVSTLKIQRTQQEDSAVYLCASSGTVTDTQYFGPGTRLTVL.

The V call is TRBV28, the J call TRBJ1-1; D uncertain. Germline CDR1 and CDR2: MDHEN and SYDVKM. V shed 3 bases and J shed 4 bases, with 6 bases lying between them. CDR3 length equals 12 residues. As DNA, the CDR3 is TGTGCCAGCAGTTTTTTTCGCACTGAAGCTTTCTTT. Its translation: CASSFFRTEAFF.